One and the same sample provided the 32 T cell receptor beta chains below, sequenced in a study of cytomegalovirus exposure and HLA in healthy donors. Primers included in the PCR were 60 Vbeta and 13 Jbeta primers. Profiled with immunoSEQ multiplex PCR; TCRdb holds only in-frame clones, not every one. The data contain fewer than 85,000 clones, about 68% of them singletons. Sequences were obtained from PBMCs. These receptors were collected from a man aged 35 to 55 in good health and CMV-seropositive.

This chain's CDR3 is CSVEGLAGGLKGGELFF. CDR3 sequence (DNA): TGCAGCGTTGAAGGGTTAGCGGGAGGGCTTAAAGGCGGGGAGCTGTTTTTT. This sequence joins TRBV29-1 and TRBJ2-2; 11 bases agree with TRBD2. Looked up from germline, CDR1 is SQVTM and CDR2 is ANQGSEA. The CDR3 is 17 amino acids. The V segment lost 1 base and the J segment 7 bases; nucleotides outside the gene matches: 11.

The count of this clone is one. CDR3 amino acids: CASSQGITGEEGYTF. The CDR3 region has the DNA TGCGCCAGCAGCCAGGGTATTACAGGGGAGGAAGGCTACACCTTC. The rearrangement joins TRBV4-1 to TRBJ1-2, with 7 bases fitting TRBD1. Germline CDR1 MGHRA, CDR2 YSYEKL. This CDR3 contains 15 residues. The ends lost 3 bases at V and 8 bases at J; junction bases unmatched: 12.

V and J are TRBV5-5 and TRBJ1-5; D remains unclear. Germline V gives CDR1 SGHKS, CDR2 YYEKEE (reference sequence). The CDR3 runs 15 residues. The V and J ends lost 4 bases and 0 bases respectively, with 11 bases between them. CDR3 nucleotide sequence: TGTGCCAGCAGCCCCATTGGGAGTAGCAATCAGCCCCAGCATTTT. Translation gives CASSPIGSSNQPQHF.

The V and J genes are TRBV14 and TRBJ2-5; D ambiguous. CDR1 is SGHDN, CDR2 FVKESK, per germline. CDR3 size: 11 residues. V shed 4 bases and J shed 4 bases, with 4 bases lying between them. The CDR3 here is CASSRGETQYF. CDR3 DNA: TGTGCCAGCAGCCGAGGAGAGACCCAGTACTTC.

The CDR3 region has the DNA TGTGCCAGCAGTTGGACAGGGGCCGTTCTAAGCTCCTACAATGAGCAGTTCTTC. This encodes CASSWTGAVLSSYNEQFF. V usage is TRBV28 and J usage is TRBJ2-1; 9 bases agree with TRBD1. The CDR3 loop spans 18 amino acids. J was trimmed by 0 bases and V by 4 bases; bases with no gene match: 10. Germline assignment: CDR1 MDHEN and CDR2 SYDVKM.

In this sample, this clone turned up a few times. This chain joins TRBV7-9 and TRBJ1-1, with D possibly being TRBD1 (5 bases). The V end was cut by 5 bases, the J end by 4 bases, with 11 bases between. Germline CDR1 is SEHNR and CDR2 is FQNEAQ (reference sequence). The length of the CDR3 is 13 residues. Here the CDR3 reads CASSQGSGTEAFF. The CDR3 DNA follows: TGTGCCAGCAGCCAGGGAAGTGGCACTGAAGCTTTCTTT.

The CDR3 sequence is CASSLEGRSNTEAFF. CDR3 coding DNA: TGTGCCAGCAGCTTGGAGGGGCGTTCGAACACTGAAGCTTTCTTT. The chain is built from TRBV5-4 and TRBJ1-1; TRBD1 might be the D (5 bases). V shed 0 bases and J shed 1 base, with 10 bases lying between them. Germline V lookup: CDR1 SGHNT, CDR2 YYREEE (reference sequence). This CDR3 has 15 amino acids.

The rearrangement links TRBV7-2 to TRBJ2-3; 7 nucleotides line up with TRBD2. Trimming cost V 4 bases and J 3 bases; bases outside gene matches: 7. The length of the CDR3 is 15 residues. Germline CDR1 and CDR2: SGHTA and FQGNSA. The CDR3 is CASSYSGAKTDTQYF. CDR3 coding DNA: TGTGCCAGCAGCTACAGCGGGGCAAAAACAGATACGCAGTATTTT.

V is TRBV10-3 and J is TRBJ2-1, with 11 bases aligning to TRBD2. V shed 6 bases, J shed 7 bases, and the junction held 8 bases outside the gene matches. The germline gives CDR1 ENHRY, CDR2 SYGVKD. CDR3 length equals 15 residues. CDR3 DNA: TGTGCCATCAGCAAACTAGCGGGAGAAAGAAATGAGCAGTTCTTC. Protein sequence: CAISKLAGERNEQFF.

This clone showed up just a few times. The chain employs TRBV5-1 and TRBJ1-4; D call uncertain. The germline CDR1 and CDR2 sequences are SGHRS and YFSETQ. Between the trimmed V and J ends, which lost 0 bases and 5 bases, there was a span of 11 bases. The CDR3 is made up of 15 amino acids. The CDR3 sequence is CASSLASGRNEKLFF. The DNA of the CDR3 is TGCGCCAGCAGCTTGGCCTCGGGGAGGAATGAAAAACTGTTTTTT.

The chain recombines TRBV30 with TRBJ2-3; D remains unclear. The germline V and J ends were trimmed by 0 bases and 2 bases, with 9 bases remaining between them. The germline gives CDR1 GTSNPN, CDR2 SVGIG (reference sequence). The CDR3 contains 14 residues. CDR3 sequence: CAWSVGGTTDTQYF. CDR3 nucleotides: TGTGCCTGGAGTGTAGGCGGAACCACAGATACGCAGTATTTT.

The V and J genes are TRBV27 and TRBJ2-2; TRBD1 might be the D (5 bases). The CDR3 contains 15 residues. The V gene's germline CDR1 is MNHEY and CDR2 SMNVEV (reference sequence). V was cut by 0 bases and J by 6 bases, with 11 bases left in between. The CDR3 nucleotides read TGTGCCAGCAGTTTATCTACAGGACGGCCCGGGGAGCTGTTTTTT. It yields the protein CASSLSTGRPGELFF.

The rearrangement joins TRBV7-2 to TRBJ2-7, with 9 bases aligning to TRBD2. J was trimmed by 4 bases and V by 5 bases; bases with no gene match: 9. The V gene's germline CDR1 is SGHTA and CDR2 FQGNSA. The CDR3 is 15 amino acids. CDR3: CASSVSRTSAYEQYF. The CDR3 DNA follows: TGTGCCAGCAGCGTATCGAGGACTAGCGCTTACGAGCAGTACTTC.

This chain links TRBV7-6 with TRBJ2-3, with TRBD2 identical over 10 bases. Germline CDR1 reads SGHVS; CDR2 reads FNYEAQ. With V trimmed by 4 bases and J by 0 bases, 4 bases remained unmatched. This CDR3 comprises 16 residues. The CDR3 region is CASSSTSGTSTDTQYF. The CDR3 nucleotides read TGTGCCAGCAGCTCTACTAGCGGGACTAGCACAGATACGCAGTATTTT. Supplemented by reference TRBV7-6 and TRBJ2-3, the full variable domain reads GAGVSQSPRYKVTKRGQDVALRCDPISGHVSLYWYRQALGQGPEFLTYFNYEAQQDKSGLPNDRFSAERPEGSISTLTIQRTEQRDSAMYRCASSSTSGTSTDTQYFGPGTRLTVL.

This clone has only one observation. The chain is built from TRBV19 and TRBJ2-7; D is possibly TRBD2 (5 bases). Germline loops: CDR1 LNHDA, CDR2 SQIVND (reference sequence). V lost 3 bases and J lost 6, with 15 bases in between. The CDR3 is 14 residues long. The CDR3 coding sequence is TGTGCCAGTAGTATGGAGGTCAATCTTCTCGAGCAGTACTTC. Amino acid sequence: CASSMEVNLLEQYF. Filled out from reference TRBV19 and TRBJ2-7, the complete variable domain reads DGGITQSPKYLFRKEGQNVTLSCEQNLNHDAMYWYRQDPGQGLRLIYYSQIVNDFQKGDIAEGYSVSREKKESFPLTVTSAQKNPTAFYLCASSMEVNLLEQYFGPGTRLTVT.

J is TRBJ2-1 and V is TRBV6-6; a weak D match, TRBD2 (7 bases). The CDR3 length is 14 residues. The germline V and J ends were trimmed by 6 bases and 4 bases, with 13 bases remaining between them. Germline V CDR1 and CDR2: MNHNY, SVGAGI (reference sequence). The DNA for the CDR3 is TGTGCCAGCAGCAGCGGGACACGTTACAATGAGCAGTTCTTC. This gives the protein CASSSGTRYNEQFF.

The chain is built from TRBV18 and TRBJ2-5, with 10 bases aligning to TRBD1. V shed 3 bases and J 5 bases; nucleotides not matched to a gene: 3. Germline lookup yields CDR1 KGHSH and CDR2 LQKENI. CDR3 length: 14 residues. The CDR3 spells CASSPGQGRETQYF. For the CDR3, the DNA is TGTGCCAGCTCACCGGGACAGGGGAGGGAGACCCAGTACTTC.

The V gene is TRBV5-1, the J gene TRBJ2-7; tentative D call: TRBD2 (7 bases). Looked up from germline, CDR1 is SGHRS and CDR2 is YFSETQ. This CDR3 spans 14 amino acids. Trimming cost V 4 bases and J 6 bases, with 17 bases left between them. The CDR3 DNA reads TGCGCCAGCAGCGCGGGGGCGGGAGCGCCCGAGCAGTACTTC. Translated, it gives CASSAGAGAPEQYF.

The genes are TRBV11-2 and TRBJ1-4; TRBD1 matches at 9 bases. Trimming cost V 4 bases and J 3 bases; bases outside gene matches: 3. There are 15 residues in the CDR3. Germline CDR1 is SGHAT and CDR2 is FQNNGV. For the CDR3, the DNA is TGTGCCAGCAGCTGGACAGGGGAAGCTAATGAAAAACTGTTTTTT. Translated: CASSWTGEANEKLFF.

In DNA form, the CDR3 reads TGTGCCAGCAGTGGGGGACTAGCAGGGTTTGGGGAGACCCAGTACTTC. Its translation: CASSGGLAGFGETQYF. The chain employs TRBV2 and TRBJ2-5, with 9 bases matching TRBD2. Germline V gene sequence: CDR1 SNHLY, CDR2 FYNNEI. The V and J ends lost 4 bases and 5 bases, in that order; junction bases with no gene match: 11. The CDR3 covers 16 residues.

Turning to this clone: The junction does not match germline at one end; this may be a read error. This chain joins TRBV7-9 and TRBJ2-5, with 8 bases aligning to TRBD1. Germline CDR1 and CDR2: SEHNR and FQNEAQ (reference sequence). The CDR3 has 15 amino acids. In DNA form, the CDR3 reads TGTTCCAGCAGCCCGGACAGGGCGAGAGAAGAGACCCAGTACTTC. This codes for CSSSPDRAREETQYF.

The V and J genes are TRBV30 and TRBJ1-1; D is unclear. The germline V gene encodes CDR1 GTSNPN and CDR2 SVGIG (reference sequence). The CDR3 has 15 amino acids. The V end lost 1 base, the J end lost 1 base, and 13 bases lay between the germline ends. Here the CDR3 reads CAWSAQRLPNTEAFF. CDR3 sequence (DNA): TGTGCCTGGAGTGCCCAGCGTCTACCGAACACTGAAGCTTTCTTT.

The chain uses TRBV6-1 and TRBJ1-1; D is undetermined. The V and J ends lost 4 bases and 9 bases respectively, with 12 bases between them. The CDR3 sequence is 12 residues long. Germline V lookup: CDR1 MNHNS, CDR2 SASEGT. The CDR3 is CASSGVGVKAFF. The CDR3 DNA reads as TGTGCCAGCAGTGGAGTCGGGGTTAAAGCTTTCTTT.

CDR3: CASSLSDADTNTEAFF. The CDR3 DNA reads TGTGCCAGCTCATTGTCCGACGCGGACACCAACACTGAAGCTTTCTTT. J is TRBJ1-1 and V is TRBV18; D might be TRBD1 (5 bases). Germline values: CDR1 KGHSH, CDR2 LQKENI. V lost 5 bases and J 2 bases, leaving 18 bases between the germline ends. This CDR3 is 16 amino acids long.

J is TRBJ2-1 and V is TRBV7-6, with 9 positions matching TRBD1. Trimming took 3 bases from V and 7 from J; bases not matched to a gene: 7. Germline assignment: CDR1 SGHVS and CDR2 FNYEAQ. CDR3 size: 15 residues. The CDR3 reads CASSFSGTGNNEQFF. The CDR3 DNA reads TGTGCCAGCAGCTTCTCCGGGACAGGGAATAATGAGCAGTTCTTC.

This clone was recorded only once. V gene TRBV30 combines with J gene TRBJ1-6; 8 positions match TRBD1. The CDR3 sequence is 19 residues long. Trimming cost V 0 bases and J 0 bases; bases outside gene matches: 10. Looked up from germline, CDR1 is GTSNPN and CDR2 is SVGIG (reference sequence). The CDR3 DNA sequence: TGTGCCTGGAGTGTAATCCGGTGGCAGGGGGCCTCCTATAATTCACCCCTCCACTTT. Translation: CAWSVIRWQGASYNSPLHF.

There are a few counts of this clone. The chain links TRBV2 to TRBJ1-1, with 9 bases aligning to TRBD1. Germline V gene lookup returns CDR1 SNHLY and CDR2 FYNNEI. The CDR3 extends over 13 amino acids. J gave up 7 bases and V 9 bases, and 9 bases lay outside the gene matches. CDR3 DNA: TGTGCCAGGAGGACAGGGGAGGTCGGTGAAGCTTTCTTT. Amino acids: CARRTGEVGEAFF.

The chain links TRBV5-4 to TRBJ2-3, with 7 bases identical to TRBD2. The CDR3 runs to 16 residues. V trimming: 1 base; J trimming: 0 bases; junction bases outside the gene matches: 5. Per the germline V gene, CDR1 is SGHNT and CDR2 is YYREEE (reference sequence). The CDR3 protein is CASSLKGSGSTDTQYF. The CDR3 DNA reads TGTGCCAGCAGCTTGAAGGGTAGCGGGAGCACAGATACGCAGTATTTT. Based on the CDR3 plus reference TRBV5-4 and TRBJ2-3, the full variable domain is ETGVTQSPTHLIKTRGQQVTLRCSSQSGHNTVSWYQQALGQGPQFIFQYYREEENGRGNFPPRFSGLQFPNYSSELNVNALELDDSALYLCASSLKGSGSTDTQYFGPGTRLTVL.

J is TRBJ1-1 and V is TRBV29-1; weak D call: TRBD1 (6 bases). The germline V gene encodes CDR1 SQVTM and CDR2 ANQGSEA. The CDR3 loop spans 12 amino acids. V gave up 6 bases and J gave up 5 bases, with 13 bases separating them. As DNA, the CDR3 is TGCAGCGTAGGGGGACACCAAACTGAAGCTTTCTTT. Its translation is CSVGGHQTEAFF.

The chain combines TRBV30 with TRBJ2-3; D is uncertain. The V end lost 0 bases, the J end lost 6 bases, and 7 bases lay between the germline ends. The CDR3 totals 12 residues. The V gene's germline CDR1 is GTSNPN and CDR2 SVGIG (reference sequence). CDR3 nucleotides: TGTGCCTGGAGTGTACTGTCCGATACGCAGTATTTT. Encoded protein: CAWSVLSDTQYF.

CDR3 DNA: TGTGCCAGTACCAGGGACATACATAGCAATCAGCCCCAGCATTTT. This gives the protein CASTRDIHSNQPQHF. V gene TRBV19 combines with J gene TRBJ1-5; D perhaps matches TRBD1 (6 bases). Germline V gene lookup returns CDR1 LNHDA and CDR2 SQIVND (reference sequence). This CDR3 contains 15 residues. V gave up 7 bases and J gave up 0 bases, with 13 bases separating them.

This clone came up once. The rearrangement joins TRBV19 to TRBJ1-5; D uncertain. The CDR3 contains 17 residues. V was clipped by 2 bases and J by 0 bases, with 14 bases between them. CDR1 LNHDA and CDR2 SQIVND come from the germline V gene (reference sequence). Written as DNA, the CDR3 is TGTGCCAGTAGTATATTTCGCGGAGGAGGTAGCAATCAGCCCCAGCATTTT. Translation gives CASSIFRGGGSNQPQHF.